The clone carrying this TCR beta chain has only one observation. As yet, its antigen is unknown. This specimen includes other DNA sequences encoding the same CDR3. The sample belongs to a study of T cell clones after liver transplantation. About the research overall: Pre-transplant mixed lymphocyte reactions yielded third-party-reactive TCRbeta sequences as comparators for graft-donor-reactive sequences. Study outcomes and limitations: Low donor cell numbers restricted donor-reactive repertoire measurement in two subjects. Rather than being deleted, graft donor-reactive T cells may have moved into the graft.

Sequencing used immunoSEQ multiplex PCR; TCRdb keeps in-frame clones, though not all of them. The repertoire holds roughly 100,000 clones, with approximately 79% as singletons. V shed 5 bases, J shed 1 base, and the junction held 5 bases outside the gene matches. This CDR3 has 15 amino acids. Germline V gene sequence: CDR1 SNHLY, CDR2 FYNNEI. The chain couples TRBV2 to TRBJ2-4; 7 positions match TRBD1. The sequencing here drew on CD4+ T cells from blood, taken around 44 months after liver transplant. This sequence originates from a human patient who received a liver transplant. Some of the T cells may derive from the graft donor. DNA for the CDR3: TGTGCCAGCAGTCCACAGGGGCTCGCCAAAAACATTCAGTACTTC. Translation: CASSPQGLAKNIQYF.